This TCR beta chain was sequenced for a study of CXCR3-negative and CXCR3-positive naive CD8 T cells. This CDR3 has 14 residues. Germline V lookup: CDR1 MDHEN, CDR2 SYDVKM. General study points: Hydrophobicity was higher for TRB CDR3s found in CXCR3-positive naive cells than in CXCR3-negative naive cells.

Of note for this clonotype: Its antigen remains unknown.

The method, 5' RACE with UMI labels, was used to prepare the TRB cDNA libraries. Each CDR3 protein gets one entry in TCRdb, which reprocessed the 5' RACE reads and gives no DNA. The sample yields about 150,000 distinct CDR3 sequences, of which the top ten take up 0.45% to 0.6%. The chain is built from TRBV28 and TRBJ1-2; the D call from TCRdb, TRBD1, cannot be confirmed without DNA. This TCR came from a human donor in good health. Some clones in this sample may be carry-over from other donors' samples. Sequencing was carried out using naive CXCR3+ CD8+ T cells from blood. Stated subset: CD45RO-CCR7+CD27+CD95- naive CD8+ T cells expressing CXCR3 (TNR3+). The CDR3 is CASSFQGTNYGYTF.